Listed below are T cell receptor beta chains from one sample, sequenced in a study of cytomegalovirus exposure and HLA in healthy donors. Produced via immunoSEQ multiplex PCR; TCRdb's table is partial and in-frame only. This sample has approximately 55,000 clones, with 81% found just once. The sequencing sample was made of PBMCs. The receptors shown here come from a boy younger than 18 in good health and CMV-seropositive. Both conserved end residues are part of each CDR3. Fields, in order: V gene, J gene, D gene, clone size, CDR3 DNA, CDR3 protein. The D gene is left open where the match is weak. Rows give clone size only sometimes, using once, few, many, or a class for an expanded clone.

v_call: TRBV9
j_call: TRBJ2-1
d_call: TRBD1
clone_size: .
cdr3_nt: TGTGCCAGCAGCGTAACAGGACAGGGGGCTGATGAGCAGTTCTTC
cdr3_aa: CASSVTGQGADEQFF

v_call: TRBV2
j_call: TRBJ1-2
d_call: TRBD1
clone_size: .
cdr3_nt: TGTGCCAGCAGCGCCCCAGGGGGCCTTATCTACACCTTC
cdr3_aa: CASSAPGGLIYTF

v_call: TRBV15
j_call: TRBJ2-1
d_call: .
clone_size: few
cdr3_nt: TGTGCCACCGCGGGTGAGAGCAGGAGCTCCTACAATGAGCAGTTCTTC
cdr3_aa: CATAGESRSSYNEQFF

v_call: TRBV19
j_call: TRBJ2-7
d_call: TRBD1
clone_size: .
cdr3_nt: TGTGCCAGTAGCGACAGGGGAGAATACGAGCAGTACTTC
cdr3_aa: CASSDRGEYEQYF

v_call: TRBV19
j_call: TRBJ1-5
d_call: TRBD1
clone_size: .
cdr3_nt: TGTGCCACCCTCCCGGGACAGGGGTTTCAGCCCCAGCATTTT
cdr3_aa: CATLPGQGFQPQHF

v_call: TRBV6-1
j_call: TRBJ1-1
d_call: .
clone_size: .
cdr3_nt: TGTGCCAGCAGTGAAGCTCGGGGGGCGAACACTGAAGCTTTCTTT
cdr3_aa: CASSEARGANTEAFF

v_call: TRBV7-9
j_call: TRBJ1-2
d_call: TRBD1
clone_size: .
cdr3_nt: TGTGCCAGCAGCCCAGTCGGGACAGCCGCCACAGGCTATGGCTACACCTTC
cdr3_aa: CASSPVGTAATGYGYTF

v_call: TRBV6-1
j_call: TRBJ1-2
d_call: TRBD1
clone_size: .
cdr3_nt: TGTGCCAGCAGTACCGACAGGGGCCTTGGCTATGGCTACACCTTC
cdr3_aa: CASSTDRGLGYGYTF

v_call: TRBV6-6
j_call: TRBJ1-1
d_call: .
clone_size: .
cdr3_nt: TGTGCCAGCATCTGGGGGGGCACTGAAGCTTTCTTT
cdr3_aa: CASIWGGTEAFF

v_call: TRBV6-5
j_call: TRBJ1-1
d_call: .
clone_size: .
cdr3_nt: TGTGCCAGCATCCCGGGCGGGCGGGGGGGCACTGAAGCTTTCTTT
cdr3_aa: CASIPGGRGGTEAFF

v_call: TRBV5-1
j_call: TRBJ2-5
d_call: .
clone_size: .
cdr3_nt: TGCGCCAGCAGCTGGGGACAGGAGGGAGGGGAGACCCAGTACTTC
cdr3_aa: CASSWGQEGGETQYF

v_call: TRBV27
j_call: TRBJ2-7
d_call: .
clone_size: .
cdr3_nt: TGTGCCAGCAGTACACAGGGACATTCCTACGAGCAGTACTTC
cdr3_aa: CASSTQGHSYEQYF

v_call: TRBV2
j_call: TRBJ2-1
d_call: TRBD2
clone_size: .
cdr3_nt: TGTGCCAGCAGGAGGAGAGCGGGGGGCTCCAACAATGAGCAGTTCTTC
cdr3_aa: CASRRRAGGSNNEQFF

v_call: TRBV5-1
j_call: TRBJ2-7
d_call: .
clone_size: .
cdr3_nt: TGCGCCAGCAGCTTGGGAGGGGGCTACGAGCAGTACTTC
cdr3_aa: CASSLGGGYEQYF

v_call: TRBV7-9
j_call: TRBJ2-3
d_call: TRBD1
clone_size: .
cdr3_nt: TGTGCCAGCAGTCCGGACAGGGAAATAGATACGCAGTATTTT
cdr3_aa: CASSPDREIDTQYF

v_call: TRBV5-4
j_call: TRBJ2-7
d_call: .
clone_size: .
cdr3_nt: TGTGCCAGCAGCTTGCCCCATTCCGAGCAGTACTTC
cdr3_aa: CASSLPHSEQYF

v_call: TRBV13
j_call: TRBJ1-1
d_call: .
clone_size: .
cdr3_nt: TGTGCCAGCAGTCCCACAGGGACCATGAACACTGAAGCTTTCTTT
cdr3_aa: CASSPTGTMNTEAFF

v_call: TRBV7-9
j_call: TRBJ1-2
d_call: TRBD1
clone_size: .
cdr3_nt: TGTGCCAGTCGAAGCAGGGACAGCCTGTTTGCGGGAGGCTACACCTTC
cdr3_aa: CASRSRDSLFAGGYTF

v_call: TRBV5-1
j_call: TRBJ2-2
d_call: TRBD2
clone_size: .
cdr3_nt: TGCGCCAGCAGCTTGGCCCCGGGACTAGCGGTCACCGGGGAGCTGTTTTTT
cdr3_aa: CASSLAPGLAVTGELFF

v_call: TRBV4-1
j_call: TRBJ1-5
d_call: .
clone_size: .
cdr3_nt: TGCGCCAGCAGCCAAGTTTACTGGGGGGATAGCAATCAGCCCCAGCATTTT
cdr3_aa: CASSQVYWGDSNQPQHF

v_call: TRBV5-6
j_call: TRBJ2-2
d_call: TRBD1
clone_size: once
cdr3_nt: TGTGCCAGCAGCTTGGAGGGGGCAGAGTGGGAGCTGTTTTTT
cdr3_aa: CASSLEGAEWELFF

v_call: TRBV27
j_call: TRBJ2-7
d_call: TRBD1
clone_size: .
cdr3_nt: TGTGCCACCCTATATTGGACAGGGGGTAGCTACGAGCAGTACTTC
cdr3_aa: CATLYWTGGSYEQYF

v_call: TRBV13
j_call: TRBJ2-1
d_call: TRBD2
clone_size: .
cdr3_nt: TGTGCCAGCAGCAGCGGGGGGATCTCCTACAATGAGCAGTTCTTC
cdr3_aa: CASSSGGISYNEQFF

v_call: TRBV5-8
j_call: TRBJ1-6
d_call: .
clone_size: .
cdr3_nt: TGTGCCAGCAGCTGGGGCGGCGGCCGATCACCCCTCCACTTT
cdr3_aa: CASSWGGGRSPLHF

v_call: TRBV7-9
j_call: TRBJ2-7
d_call: .
clone_size: .
cdr3_nt: TGTTCCAGCAGCCGTCCGGGGGGCCCATCCTACGAGCAGTACTTC
cdr3_aa: CSSSRPGGPSYEQYF

v_call: TRBV15
j_call: TRBJ2-7
d_call: TRBD1
clone_size: .
cdr3_nt: TGTGCCACCAGCTCCTCGGACAGGGGGCATGTCGGCATGGGCGAGCAGTACTTC
cdr3_aa: CATSSSDRGHVGMGEQYF

v_call: TRBV5-1
j_call: TRBJ2-7
d_call: .
clone_size: .
cdr3_nt: TGCGCCAGCAGCTTGGGGAGCATAAGCTACGAGCAGTACTTC
cdr3_aa: CASSLGSISYEQYF

v_call: TRBV6-5
j_call: TRBJ1-6
d_call: .
clone_size: .
cdr3_nt: TGTGCCAGCAGTTACGGCAGATCCAATTCACCCCTCCACTTT
cdr3_aa: CASSYGRSNSPLHF

v_call: TRBV10-2
j_call: TRBJ2-7
d_call: .
clone_size: .
cdr3_nt: TGCGCCAGCAGTGAGTACTACGAGCAGTACTTC
cdr3_aa: CASSEYYEQYF

v_call: TRBV13
j_call: TRBJ1-2
d_call: TRBD1
clone_size: once
cdr3_nt: TGTGCCAGCAGCTTAACCGGGACAGATAACTATGGCTACACCTTC
cdr3_aa: CASSLTGTDNYGYTF

v_call: TRBV9
j_call: TRBJ2-7
d_call: TRBD1
clone_size: .
cdr3_nt: TGTGCCAGCAGCGTGGGACCGGGACAGGTGAACTACGAGCAGTACTTC
cdr3_aa: CASSVGPGQVNYEQYF

v_call: TRBV7-9
j_call: TRBJ1-1
d_call: .
clone_size: once
cdr3_nt: TGTTCCAGCAGCTTATCGGGCACTGAAGCTTTCTTT
cdr3_aa: CSSSLSGTEAFF

v_call: TRBV6-1
j_call: TRBJ1-5
d_call: .
clone_size: .
cdr3_nt: TGTGCCAGCAGATCGAATCAGCCCCAGCATTTT
cdr3_aa: CASRSNQPQHF

v_call: TRBV6-5
j_call: TRBJ1-5
d_call: .
clone_size: .
cdr3_nt: .
cdr3_aa: CASSFGQGNQPQHF

v_call: TRBV27
j_call: TRBJ2-7
d_call: .
clone_size: .
cdr3_nt: TGTGCCAGCAGTAACAGGGAATTCTACGAGCAGTACTTC
cdr3_aa: CASSNREFYEQYF

v_call: TRBV15
j_call: TRBJ2-1
d_call: .
clone_size: .
cdr3_nt: TGTGCCACCAGCAGTCGCAAGCCGCGACAGTTCTTC
cdr3_aa: CATSSRKPRQFF

v_call: TRBV4-1
j_call: TRBJ2-1
d_call: .
clone_size: .
cdr3_nt: TGCGCCAGCAGCCAAGTACGGGGAAGCTCCTACAATGAGCAGTTCTTC
cdr3_aa: CASSQVRGSSYNEQFF

v_call: TRBV4-1
j_call: TRBJ2-7
d_call: .
clone_size: .
cdr3_nt: TGCGCCAGCAGCCCCATAGGTAGCGCACCTTCCTACGAGCAGTACTTC
cdr3_aa: CASSPIGSAPSYEQYF

v_call: TRBV5-4
j_call: TRBJ2-1
d_call: .
clone_size: .
cdr3_nt: TGTGCCAGCAGCTTGTGGGGGGGGCGCGGGTACAATGGGCAGTTCTTC
cdr3_aa: CASSLWGGRGYNGQFF

v_call: TRBV2
j_call: TRBJ2-7
d_call: .
clone_size: .
cdr3_nt: TGTGCCAGCCAGGGCTCGAGTTACGAGCAGTACTTC
cdr3_aa: CASQGSSYEQYF

v_call: TRBV5-1
j_call: TRBJ2-3
d_call: .
clone_size: .
cdr3_nt: TGCGCCAGCAGCTTCACAGGGAGCACAGATACGCAGTATTTT
cdr3_aa: CASSFTGSTDTQYF

v_call: TRBV5-4
j_call: TRBJ2-5
d_call: TRBD2
clone_size: .
cdr3_nt: TGTGCCAGCAGTATCGGTCGGACTAGCGGGGCGGAGACCCAGTACTTC
cdr3_aa: CASSIGRTSGAETQYF